This TCR beta chain derives from a study of blood T cell repertoires in COVID-19. At the level of the study: From the United States, Italy and Spain came samples of acute and convalescent COVID-19.

Produced via immunoSEQ multiplex PCR; TCRdb's table is partial and in-frame only. Of approximately 140,000 clones in the sample, 86% are singletons; the top ten hold roughly 8%. This CDR3 has 15 amino acids. Germline V gene data show CDR1 as MNHEY and CDR2 as SMNVEV (reference sequence). Trimming removed 7 bases from V and 1 base from J, with 15 bases in between. This clonotype was obtained from a woman aged 60-75 years with acute or convalescent COVID-19. V usage is TRBV27 and J usage is TRBJ2-3; D is unclear. Sequenced: peripheral blood. The CDR3 bases are TGTGCCAGCAACCGTATTACGAGAGGCACAGATACGCAGTATTTT. This encodes CASNRITRGTDTQYF.